These 4 T cell receptor beta chains were all obtained from the same sample, sequenced in a study of beta chain features in type 1 diabetes. Notes on the study in general: In all four CD4+ subsets, TCRB CDR3 length was significantly, moderately reduced in type 1 diabetes.

Their antigen targets remain unknown. Reverse transcribing all isolated RNA meant expressed TCRB transcripts were sequenced. The data were produced by immunoSEQ multiplex PCR, yet TCRdb's version contains in-frame clones alone and is incomplete. The sample has about 99,000 clones; roughly 28% are singletons. The specimen sequenced was central memory CD4+ T cells from blood. The receptors were sampled from a woman younger than 30 with type 1 diabetes.

This clone was found a few times. This chain connects TRBV12-5 to TRBJ2-5; 7 bases are a match to TRBD2. The CDR3 loop spans 16 amino acids. CDR1 is LGHNT, CDR2 FRNRAP, per germline. J gave up 5 bases and V 2 bases, and 11 bases lay outside the gene matches. The CDR3 protein is CASGLIGGRGQETQYF. The CDR3 DNA sequence: TGTGCTAGTGGTTTGATAGGCGGGAGAGGTCAGGAGACCCAGTACTTC.

This clone was counted many times. This chain joins TRBV4-3 and TRBJ2-1; TRBD2 aligns across 10 bases. V lost 1 base to trimming and J lost 8 bases; unmatched junction nucleotides: 8. The germline V gene encodes CDR1 LGHNA and CDR2 YSLEER. The length of the CDR3 is 16 residues. The CDR3 sequence is CASSQAAAGGRDEQFF. Here the CDR3 DNA reads TGCGCCAGCAGCCAAGCTGCAGCGGGAGGGAGGGATGAGCAGTTCTTC.

This clone was seen a handful of times. V gene TRBV29-1 combines with J gene TRBJ1-5, with unresolved D. CDR3 length equals 14 residues. The V gene lost 4 bases and the J gene lost 0 bases, with 10 bases spanning the gap. Per germline, CDR1 SQVTM and CDR2 ANQGSEA. CDR3 in amino acids: CSVAERNSNQPQHF. The CDR3 DNA reads as TGCAGCGTTGCAGAGAGGAATAGCAATCAGCCCCAGCATTTT.

A few counts support this clone. V usage is TRBV6-1 and J usage is TRBJ1-2; TRBD1 might be the D (6 bases). V lost 7 bases and J lost 7, with 16 bases in between. Germline V CDR1 and CDR2: MNHNS, SASEGT. This CDR3 spans 13 amino acids. The CDR3 coding sequence is TGTGCCAGCAAGGTTACAGGGCGCGGTGGCTACACCTTC. This translates into CASKVTGRGGYTF.